This T cell receptor beta chain was found in a study of blood T cell repertoires in COVID-19. In the study overall: T cells, B-cell-depleted T cells, or PBMCs provided the cDNA or gDNA that served as material.

The protocol was immunoSEQ multiplex PCR, while the TCRdb copy is restricted to in-frame clones and leaves out a portion. There are about 460,000 clones in the sample; 75% to 90% occur only once, and approximately 8.3% lies in the top ten. From germline, CDR1 is MGHRA and CDR2 YSYEKL. The CDR3 spans 12 residues. V lost 5 bases to trimming and J lost 1 base, with 5 bases between them. The rearrangement joins TRBV4-1 to TRBJ1-1; TRBD1 might be the D (5 bases). Sequences were obtained from PBMCs or T cells enriched from blood (not recorded which). This TCR derives from a woman aged 60-75 years who had recovered from COVID-19. CDR3 protein: CASSTGNTEAFF. DNA of the CDR3: TGCGCCAGCAGCACAGGGAACACTGAAGCTTTCTTT.